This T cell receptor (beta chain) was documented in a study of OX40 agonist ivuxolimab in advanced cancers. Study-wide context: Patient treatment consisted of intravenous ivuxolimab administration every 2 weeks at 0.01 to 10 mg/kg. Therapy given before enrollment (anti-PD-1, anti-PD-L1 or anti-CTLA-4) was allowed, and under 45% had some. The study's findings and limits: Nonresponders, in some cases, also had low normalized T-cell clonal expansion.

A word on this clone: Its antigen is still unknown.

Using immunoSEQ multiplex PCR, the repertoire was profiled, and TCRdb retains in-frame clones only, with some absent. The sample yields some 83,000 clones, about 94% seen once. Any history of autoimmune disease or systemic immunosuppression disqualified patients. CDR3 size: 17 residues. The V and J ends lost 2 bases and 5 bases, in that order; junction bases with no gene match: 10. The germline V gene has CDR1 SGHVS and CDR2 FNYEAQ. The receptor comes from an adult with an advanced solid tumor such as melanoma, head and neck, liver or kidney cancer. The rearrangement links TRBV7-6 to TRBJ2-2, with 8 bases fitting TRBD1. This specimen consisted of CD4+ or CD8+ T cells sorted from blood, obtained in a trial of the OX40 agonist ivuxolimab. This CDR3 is CASSLSPAGGKTGELFF. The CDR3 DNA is TGTGCCAGCAGCTTATCTCCGGCAGGGGGCAAAACCGGGGAGCTGTTTTTT.